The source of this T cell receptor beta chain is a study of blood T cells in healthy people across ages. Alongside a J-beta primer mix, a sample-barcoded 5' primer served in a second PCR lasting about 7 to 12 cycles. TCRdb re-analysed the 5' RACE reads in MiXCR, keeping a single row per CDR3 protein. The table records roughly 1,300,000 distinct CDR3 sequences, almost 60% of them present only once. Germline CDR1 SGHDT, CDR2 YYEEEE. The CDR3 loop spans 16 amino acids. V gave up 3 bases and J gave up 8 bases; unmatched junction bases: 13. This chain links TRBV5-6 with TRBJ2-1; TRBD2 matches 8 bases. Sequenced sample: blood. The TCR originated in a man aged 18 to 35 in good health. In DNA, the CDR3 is TGTGCCAGCAGCTCCCGCCGGCGAGCGGGAGACTATGAGCAGTTCTTC. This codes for CASSSRRRAGDYEQFF. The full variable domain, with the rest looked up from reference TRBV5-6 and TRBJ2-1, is DAGVTQSPTHLIKTRGQQVTLRCSPKSGHDTVSWYQQALGQGPQFIFQYYEEEERQRGNFPDRFSGHQFPNYSSELNVNALLLGDSALYLCASSSRRRAGDYEQFFGPGTRLTVL.